This T cell receptor beta chain was retrieved from a study of post-analysis software for immune sequencing data. TCR beta cDNA libraries included unique molecular identifiers. About 500,000 cDNA molecules came from about 1 to 10 million T cells. MiXCR was run by TCRdb on the PCR reads, yielding one entry per CDR3 protein. Of about 160,000 distinct CDR3 sequences in the sample, roughly 34% were seen once. The germline V gene encodes CDR1 SGHDT and CDR2 YYEEEE. The CDR3 is made up of 20 amino acids. With V trimmed by 4 bases and J by 0 bases, 15 bases remained unmatched. Study-wide points: Under F measure analysis, samples from one preparation batch co-clustered strongly. Patients showed TRBV5-6, TRBV5-1 and TRBV20-1 among several TRBV segments more frequent than in controls. Controls had significantly higher normalized Chao1 diversity than multiple sclerosis patients.

Details on this clonotype: Antigen: not known.

Material: blood, obtained after autologous hematopoietic stem cell transplantation. This TCR was sampled from a girl aged 5 to 17 with multiple sclerosis. The chain is built from TRBV5-6 and TRBJ2-3; 12 bases line up with TRBD2. CDR3: CASSAPELAGGPTSTDTQYF. DNA for the CDR3: TGTGCCAGCAGCGCCCCGGAACTAGCGGGAGGCCCAACTAGCACAGATACGCAGTATTTT.